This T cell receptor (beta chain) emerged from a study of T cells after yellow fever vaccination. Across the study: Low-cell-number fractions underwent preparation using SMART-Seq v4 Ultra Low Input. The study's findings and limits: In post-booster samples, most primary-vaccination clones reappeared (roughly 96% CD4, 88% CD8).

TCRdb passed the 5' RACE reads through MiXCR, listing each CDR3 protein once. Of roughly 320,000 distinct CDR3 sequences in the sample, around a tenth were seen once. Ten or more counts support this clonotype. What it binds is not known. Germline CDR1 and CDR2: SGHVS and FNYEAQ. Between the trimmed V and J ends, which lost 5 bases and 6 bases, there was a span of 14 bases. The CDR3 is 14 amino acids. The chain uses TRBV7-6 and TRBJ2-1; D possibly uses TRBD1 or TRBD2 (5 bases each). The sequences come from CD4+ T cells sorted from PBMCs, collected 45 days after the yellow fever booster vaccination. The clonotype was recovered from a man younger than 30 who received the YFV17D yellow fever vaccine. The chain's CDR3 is CASSNGGYSNEQFF. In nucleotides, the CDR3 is TGTGCCAGCAGCAATGGGGGATACAGCAATGAGCAGTTCTTC.